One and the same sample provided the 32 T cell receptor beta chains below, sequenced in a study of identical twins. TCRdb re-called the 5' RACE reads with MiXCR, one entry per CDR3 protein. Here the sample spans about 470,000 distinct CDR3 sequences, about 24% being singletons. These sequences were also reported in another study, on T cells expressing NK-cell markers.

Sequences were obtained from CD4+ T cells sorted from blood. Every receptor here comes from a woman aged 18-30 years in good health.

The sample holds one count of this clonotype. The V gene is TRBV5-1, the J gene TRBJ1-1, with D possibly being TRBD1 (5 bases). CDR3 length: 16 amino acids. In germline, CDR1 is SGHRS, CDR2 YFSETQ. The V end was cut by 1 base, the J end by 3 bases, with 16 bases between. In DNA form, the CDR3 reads TGCGCCAGCAGCTTGATACCGGGACGAGGGTACACTGAAGCTTTCTTT. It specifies CASSLIPGRGYTEAFF.

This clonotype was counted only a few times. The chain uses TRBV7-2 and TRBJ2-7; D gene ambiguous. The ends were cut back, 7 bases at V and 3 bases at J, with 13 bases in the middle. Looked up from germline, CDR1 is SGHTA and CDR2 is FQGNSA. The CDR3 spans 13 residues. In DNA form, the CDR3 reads TGTGCCAGCAACTTGGACCAAAACTACGAGCAGTACTTC. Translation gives CASNLDQNYEQYF.

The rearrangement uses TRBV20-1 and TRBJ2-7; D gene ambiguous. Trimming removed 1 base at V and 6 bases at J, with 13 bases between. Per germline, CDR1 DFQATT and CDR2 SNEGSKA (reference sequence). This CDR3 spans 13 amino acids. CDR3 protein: CSARAHVLGEQYF. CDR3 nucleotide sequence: TGCAGTGCTAGAGCACATGTCCTCGGCGAGCAGTACTTC.

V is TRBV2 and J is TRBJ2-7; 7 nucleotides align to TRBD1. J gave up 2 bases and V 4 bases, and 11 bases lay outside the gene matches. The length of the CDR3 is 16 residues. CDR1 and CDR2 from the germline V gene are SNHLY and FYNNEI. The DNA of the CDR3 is TGTGCCAGCAGTGCTCCCCTGACAGGGCTAACCTACGAGCAGTACTTC. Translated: CASSAPLTGLTYEQYF.

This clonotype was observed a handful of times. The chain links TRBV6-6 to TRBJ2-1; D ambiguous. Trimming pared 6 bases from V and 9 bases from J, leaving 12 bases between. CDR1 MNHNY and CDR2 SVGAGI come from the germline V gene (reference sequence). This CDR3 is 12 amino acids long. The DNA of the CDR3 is TGTGCCAGCAGCCCGACCCTCAGTGAGCAGTTCTTC. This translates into CASSPTLSEQFF.

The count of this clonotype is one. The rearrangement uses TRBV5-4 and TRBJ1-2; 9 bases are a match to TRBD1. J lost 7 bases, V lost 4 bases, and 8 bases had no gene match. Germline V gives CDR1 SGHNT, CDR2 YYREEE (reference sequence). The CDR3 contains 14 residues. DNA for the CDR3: TGTGCCAGCAGCGGAACCGGGACAGGGTTTGGCTACACCTTC. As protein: CASSGTGTGFGYTF.

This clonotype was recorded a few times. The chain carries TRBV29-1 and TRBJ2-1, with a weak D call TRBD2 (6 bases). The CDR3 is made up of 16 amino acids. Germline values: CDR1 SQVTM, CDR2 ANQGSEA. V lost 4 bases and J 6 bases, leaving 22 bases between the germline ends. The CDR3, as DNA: TGCAGCGTTGTCAGTCCAGGGTACGAGGGAGGCAATGAGCAGTTCTTC. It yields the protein CSVVSPGYEGGNEQFF.

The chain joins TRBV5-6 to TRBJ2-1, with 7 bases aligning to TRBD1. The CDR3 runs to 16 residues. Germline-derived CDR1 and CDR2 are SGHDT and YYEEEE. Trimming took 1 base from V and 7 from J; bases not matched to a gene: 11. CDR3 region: CASSLRSRDRRNEQFF. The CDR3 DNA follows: TGTGCCAGCAGCTTGAGGTCCCGGGACAGAAGAAATGAGCAGTTCTTC.

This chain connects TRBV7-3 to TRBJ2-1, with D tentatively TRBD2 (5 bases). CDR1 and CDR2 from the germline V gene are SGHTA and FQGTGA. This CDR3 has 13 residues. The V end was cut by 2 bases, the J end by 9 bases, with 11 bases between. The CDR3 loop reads CASSLWASLEQFF. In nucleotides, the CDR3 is TGTGCCAGCAGCTTATGGGCTAGCCTTGAGCAGTTCTTC.

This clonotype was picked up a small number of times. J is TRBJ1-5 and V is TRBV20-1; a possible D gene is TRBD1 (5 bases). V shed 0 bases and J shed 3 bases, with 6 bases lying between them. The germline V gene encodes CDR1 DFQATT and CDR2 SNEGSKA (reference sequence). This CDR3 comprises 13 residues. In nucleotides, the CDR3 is TGCAGTGCTAGAGAACAGGCCAATCAGCCCCAGCATTTT. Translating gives CSAREQANQPQHF.

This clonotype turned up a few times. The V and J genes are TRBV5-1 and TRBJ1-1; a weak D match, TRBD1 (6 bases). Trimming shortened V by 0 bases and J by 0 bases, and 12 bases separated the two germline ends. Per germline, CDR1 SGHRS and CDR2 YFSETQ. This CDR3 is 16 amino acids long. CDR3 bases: TGCGCCAGCAGCTTGGGGCCACAGGGCCTGAACACTGAAGCTTTCTTT. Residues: CASSLGPQGLNTEAFF.

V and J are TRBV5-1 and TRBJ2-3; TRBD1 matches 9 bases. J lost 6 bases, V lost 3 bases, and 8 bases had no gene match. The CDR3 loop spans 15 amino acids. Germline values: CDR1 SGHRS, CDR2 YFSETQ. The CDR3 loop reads CASSSLGQGFDTQYF. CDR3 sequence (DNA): TGCGCCAGCAGCTCCCTGGGACAGGGATTCGATACGCAGTATTTT.

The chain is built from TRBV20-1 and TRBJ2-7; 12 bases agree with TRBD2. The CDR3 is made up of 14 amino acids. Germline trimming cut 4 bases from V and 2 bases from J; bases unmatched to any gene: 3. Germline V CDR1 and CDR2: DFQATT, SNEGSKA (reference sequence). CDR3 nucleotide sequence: TGCAGTGCTATTCTAGCGGGGGGGGCCTACGAGCAGTACTTC. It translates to CSAILAGGAYEQYF.

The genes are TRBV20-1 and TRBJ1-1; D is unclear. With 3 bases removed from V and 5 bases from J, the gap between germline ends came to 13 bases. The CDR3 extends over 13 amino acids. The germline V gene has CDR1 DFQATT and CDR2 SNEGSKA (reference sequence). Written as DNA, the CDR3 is TGCAGTGCTAGGGAGGTTGGGGAAACTGAAGCTTTCTTT. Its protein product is CSAREVGETEAFF.

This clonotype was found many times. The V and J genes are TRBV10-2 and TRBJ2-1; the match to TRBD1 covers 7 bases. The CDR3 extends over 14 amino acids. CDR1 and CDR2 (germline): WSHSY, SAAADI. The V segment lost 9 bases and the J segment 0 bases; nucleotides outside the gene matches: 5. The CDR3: CARARQGSYNEQFF. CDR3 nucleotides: TGCGCCAGGGCCCGACAGGGCTCCTACAATGAGCAGTTCTTC.

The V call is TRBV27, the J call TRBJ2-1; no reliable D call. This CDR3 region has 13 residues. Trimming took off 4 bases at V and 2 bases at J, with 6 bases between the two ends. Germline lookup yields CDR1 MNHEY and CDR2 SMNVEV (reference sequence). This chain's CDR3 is CASSSSTYNEQFF. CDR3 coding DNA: TGTGCCAGCAGTTCATCCACCTACAATGAGCAGTTCTTC.

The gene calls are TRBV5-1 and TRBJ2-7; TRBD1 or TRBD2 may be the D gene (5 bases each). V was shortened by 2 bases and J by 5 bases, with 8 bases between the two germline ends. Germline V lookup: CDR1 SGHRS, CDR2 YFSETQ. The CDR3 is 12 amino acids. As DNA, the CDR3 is TGCGCCAGCAGCTTATCGGGACACGAGCAGTACTTC. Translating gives CASSLSGHEQYF.

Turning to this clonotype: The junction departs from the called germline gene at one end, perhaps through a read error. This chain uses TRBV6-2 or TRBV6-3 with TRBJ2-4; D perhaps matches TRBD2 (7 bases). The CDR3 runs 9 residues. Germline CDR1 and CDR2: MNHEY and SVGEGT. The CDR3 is CASGRGASF. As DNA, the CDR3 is TGTGCCAGCGGACGGGGGGCGAGCTTC.

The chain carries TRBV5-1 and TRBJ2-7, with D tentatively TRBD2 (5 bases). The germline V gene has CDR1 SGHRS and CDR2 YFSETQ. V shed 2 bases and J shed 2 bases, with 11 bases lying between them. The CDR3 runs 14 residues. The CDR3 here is CASSLEGFTYEQYF. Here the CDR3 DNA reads TGCGCCAGCAGCTTAGAGGGTTTTACCTACGAGCAGTACTTC.

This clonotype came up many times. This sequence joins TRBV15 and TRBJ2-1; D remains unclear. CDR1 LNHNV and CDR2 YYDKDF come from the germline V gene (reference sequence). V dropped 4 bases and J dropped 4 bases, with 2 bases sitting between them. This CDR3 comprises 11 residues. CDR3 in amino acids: CATSTYNEQFF. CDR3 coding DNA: TGTGCCACCAGCACTTACAATGAGCAGTTCTTC. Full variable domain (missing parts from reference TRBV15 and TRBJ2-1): DAMVIQNPRYQVTQFGKPVTLSCSQTLNHNVMYWYQQKSSQAPKLLFHYYDKDFNNEADTPDNFQSRRPNTSFCFLDIRSPGLGDTAMYLCATSTYNEQFFGPGTRLTVL.

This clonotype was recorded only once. Written as DNA, the CDR3 is TGTGCCACCAGCAGAGAGGGTGGTTTGGGGTATGGCTACACCTTC. Encoded protein: CATSREGGLGYGYTF. This chain links TRBV15 with TRBJ1-2; D is undetermined. The CDR3 sequence is 15 residues long. The ends were cut back, 0 bases at V and 5 bases at J, with 13 bases in the middle. From germline, CDR1 is LNHNV and CDR2 YYDKDF (reference sequence).

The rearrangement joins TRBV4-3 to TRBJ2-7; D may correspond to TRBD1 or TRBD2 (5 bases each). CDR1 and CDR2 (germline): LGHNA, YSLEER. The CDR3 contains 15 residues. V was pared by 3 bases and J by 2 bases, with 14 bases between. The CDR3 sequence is CASSQGRDRAYEQYF. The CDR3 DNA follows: TGCGCCAGCAGCCAGGGTCGGGACCGGGCCTACGAGCAGTACTTC.

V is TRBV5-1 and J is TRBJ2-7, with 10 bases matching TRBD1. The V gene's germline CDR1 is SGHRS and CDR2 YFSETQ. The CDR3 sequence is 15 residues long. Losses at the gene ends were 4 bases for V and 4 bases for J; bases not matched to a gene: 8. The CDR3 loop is CASSPRDRGIYEQYF. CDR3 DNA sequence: TGCGCCAGCAGCCCTAGGGACAGGGGAATATACGAGCAGTACTTC.

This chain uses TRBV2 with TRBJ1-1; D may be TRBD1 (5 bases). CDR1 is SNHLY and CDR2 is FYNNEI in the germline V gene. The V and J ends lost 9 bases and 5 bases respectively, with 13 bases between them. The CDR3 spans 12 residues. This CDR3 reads CASIQVRTEAFF. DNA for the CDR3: TGTGCCAGTATACAGGTGCGAACTGAAGCTTTCTTT.

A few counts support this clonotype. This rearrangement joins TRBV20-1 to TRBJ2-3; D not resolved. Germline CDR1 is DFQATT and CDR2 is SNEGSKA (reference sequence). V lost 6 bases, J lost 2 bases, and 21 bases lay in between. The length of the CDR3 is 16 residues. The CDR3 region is CSASPQFFLSTDTQYF. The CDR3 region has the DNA TGCAGTGCAAGCCCCCAGTTTTTTCTTTCCACAGATACGCAGTATTTT.

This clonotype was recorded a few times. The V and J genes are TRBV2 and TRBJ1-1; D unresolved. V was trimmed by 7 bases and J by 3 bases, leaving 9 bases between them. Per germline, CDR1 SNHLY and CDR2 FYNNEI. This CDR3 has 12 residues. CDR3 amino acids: CASNKVDTEAFF. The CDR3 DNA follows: TGTGCCAGCAATAAGGTGGACACTGAAGCTTTCTTT.

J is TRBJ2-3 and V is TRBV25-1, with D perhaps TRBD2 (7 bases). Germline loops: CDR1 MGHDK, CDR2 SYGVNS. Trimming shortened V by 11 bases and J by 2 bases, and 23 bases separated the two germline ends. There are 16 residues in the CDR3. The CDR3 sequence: CAGGGNGRTHTDTQYF. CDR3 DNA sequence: TGTGCCGGCGGGGGCAATGGACGGACTCACACAGATACGCAGTATTTT.

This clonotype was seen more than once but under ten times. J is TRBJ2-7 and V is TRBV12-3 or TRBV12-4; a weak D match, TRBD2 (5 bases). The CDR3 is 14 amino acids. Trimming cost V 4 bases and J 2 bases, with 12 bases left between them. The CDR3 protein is CASSYGVPPYEQYF. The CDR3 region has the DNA TGTGCCAGCAGTTACGGGGTTCCTCCCTACGAGCAGTACTTC.

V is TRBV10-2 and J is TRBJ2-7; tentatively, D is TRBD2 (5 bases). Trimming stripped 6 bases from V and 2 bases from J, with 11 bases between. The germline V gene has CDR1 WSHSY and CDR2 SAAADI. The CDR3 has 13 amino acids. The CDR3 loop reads CASSGGRPYEQYF. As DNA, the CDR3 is TGCGCCAGCAGCGGAGGACGGCCCTACGAGCAGTACTTC.

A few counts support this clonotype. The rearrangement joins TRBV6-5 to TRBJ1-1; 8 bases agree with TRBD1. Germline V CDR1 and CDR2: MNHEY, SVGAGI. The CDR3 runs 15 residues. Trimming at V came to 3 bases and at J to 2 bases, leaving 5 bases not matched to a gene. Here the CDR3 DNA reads TGTGCCAGCAGTTATCAGGGGGCAAGAAACACTGAAGCTTTCTTT. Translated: CASSYQGARNTEAFF.

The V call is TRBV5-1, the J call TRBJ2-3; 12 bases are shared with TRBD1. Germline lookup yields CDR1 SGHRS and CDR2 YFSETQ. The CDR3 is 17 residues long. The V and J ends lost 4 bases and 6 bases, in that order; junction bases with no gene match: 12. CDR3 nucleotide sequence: TGCGCCAGCAGCCAAACCCGGGACAGGGGGCCGGTCGATACGCAGTATTTT. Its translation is CASSQTRDRGPVDTQYF.

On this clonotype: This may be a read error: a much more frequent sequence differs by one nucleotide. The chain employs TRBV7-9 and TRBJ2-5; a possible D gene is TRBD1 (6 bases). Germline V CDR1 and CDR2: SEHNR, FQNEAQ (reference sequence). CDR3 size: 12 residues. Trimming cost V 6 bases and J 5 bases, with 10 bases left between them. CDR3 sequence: CASRSQGETQYF. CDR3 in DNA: TGTGCCAGCAGATCTCAGGGGGAGACCCAGTACTTC. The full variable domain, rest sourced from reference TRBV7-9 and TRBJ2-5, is DTGVSQNPRHKITKRGQNVTFRCDPISEHNRLYWYRQTLGQGPEFLTYFQNEAQLEKSRLLSDRFSAERPKGSFSTLEIQRTEQGDSAMYLCASRSQGETQYFGPGTRLLVL.